A selection of T cell receptor beta chains follows, all from one sample in a study of blood T cell repertoires in COVID-19. Here immunoSEQ multiplex PCR was the method, and the copy in TCRdb shows in-frame clones only, minus some. Counted here are 200,000 to 250,000 clones, 83% occurring once; the ten biggest clones make up 7.4%. The source material was peripheral blood. These receptors were obtained from a woman aged 45 to 65 with acute or convalescent COVID-19. Both conserved end residues are part of each CDR3. The D gene is left open where the match is weak. Clone size is not always given. Where it is, it says once, few, many or a class for expanded clones.

TRBJ1-2	TRBV6-2/TRBV6-3	.	.	TGTGCCAGCAGTCAACCACGGAGGGCAATTGGCTACACCTTC	CASSQPRRAIGYTF
TRBJ1-2	TRBV6-6	.	TRBD1	TGTGCCAGCAGTCCAGGCCGGGACAGGGGGCTCTTGGACGGCTACACCTTC	CASSPGRDRGLLDGYTF
TRBJ2-2	TRBV6-6	.	TRBD1	TGTGCCAGCAGCCGCGGGACAGGGGTTTACACCGGGGAGCTGTTTTTT	CASSRGTGVYTGELFF
TRBJ2-1	TRBV5-1	.	TRBD1	TGCGCCAGCAGCTTGGGACAGGGGGCGTCAAATGAGCAGTTCTTC	CASSLGQGASNEQFF
TRBJ2-3	TRBV3-1/TRBV3-2	once	.	TGTGCCAGCAGCCAAGTTAGTCGGGCAGATACGCAGTATTTT	CASSQVSRADTQYF
TRBJ1-5	TRBV10-1	few	.	TGCGCCAGCCGACAGCTTCAGCCCCAGCATTTT	CASRQLQPQHF
TRBJ2-5	TRBV7-2	.	.	TGTGCCAGCAGCTTGGCAGGGTCGCAAGAGACCCAGTACTTC	CASSLAGSQETQYF
TRBJ1-5	TRBV19	.	.	TGTGCCAGTAGTATAACCCGACAGAGTGCGGTTAGCAATCAGCCCCAGCATTTT	CASSITRQSAVSNQPQHF
TRBJ2-5	TRBV5-1	.	TRBD2	TGCGCCAGCAGTCCCAGCGGGGGCCAAGAGACCCAGTACTTC	CASSPSGGQETQYF
TRBJ1-4	TRBV28	.	.	TGTGCCAGCGGTTACAGGGACCCGGGTGAAAAACTGTTTTTT	CASGYRDPGEKLFF
TRBJ2-3	TRBV6-5	once	TRBD2	TGTGCCAGTGGGACGGGCCTGGGGAGGGCAGATACGCAGTATTTT	CASGTGLGRADTQYF
TRBJ2-1	TRBV6-5	once	.	TGTGCCAGCAGTTTATGGCAGGAGGGATACGATGAGCAGTTCTTC	CASSLWQEGYDEQFF
TRBJ2-1	TRBV5-1	once	.	TGCGCCAGCACCGGAGACAGAATCTACAATGAGCAGTTCTTC	CASTGDRIYNEQFF
TRBJ1-6	TRBV30	.	.	TGTGCCTGGGGGGGCCAGAGCTCCTATAATTCACCCCTCCACTTT	CAWGGQSSYNSPLHF
TRBJ1-4	TRBV6-5	.	.	TGTGCCACCAAGGGAGGGTCTGGGGAAAAACTGTTTTTT	CATKGGSGEKLFF
TRBJ2-3	TRBV14	few	.	TGTGCCAGCAGCCAAGATCTTTTCTCGGGGGAGAGCCACACAGATACGCAGTATTTT	CASSQDLFSGESHTDTQYF
TRBJ2-5	TRBV28	.	TRBD1	TGTGCCAGCAGTCCCATGGGGACAGGGTTCGAGACCCAGTACTTC	CASSPMGTGFETQYF
TRBJ2-6	TRBV3-1/TRBV3-2	.	TRBD2	TGTGCCAGCAGCCTTAGGGAGGGATACTCTGGGGCCAACGTCCTGACTTTC	CASSLREGYSGANVLTF
TRBJ1-4	TRBV5-5	.	.	TGTGCCAGCAGCACCGCCCCGGTAGCCGAAAAACTGTTTTTT	CASSTAPVAEKLFF
TRBJ2-2	TRBV24-1	.	TRBD1	TGTGCCACCAGTGATTTGCAAGGGACAGGGGTCACCGGGGAGCTGTTTTTT	CATSDLQGTGVTGELFF
TRBJ2-2	TRBV19	.	.	TGTGCCAGTAGTATGGACAGTACGACCGGGGAGCTGTTTTTT	CASSMDSTTGELFF
TRBJ2-1	TRBV7-3	.	TRBD1	TGTGCCAGCAGCGACGGACAGGGGGAGGGCAATGAGCAGTTCTTC	CASSDGQGEGNEQFF
TRBJ1-3	TRBV6-1	.	.	TGTGCCAGCAGTGAACGAGAGCGCTCTGGAAACACCATATATTTT	CASSERERSGNTIYF
TRBJ2-5	TRBV7-2	.	.	TGTGCCAGCAGCCCCGGGGAGACCCAGTACTTC	CASSPGETQYF
TRBJ2-1	TRBV27	.	.	TGTGCCAGCAGTTTTTATGGACAGAACAATGAGCAGTTCTTC	CASSFYGQNNEQFF
TRBJ2-1	TRBV18	once	.	TGTGCCAGCTCACCAGGCCTCCTCACCCTCAACAATGAGCAGTTCTTC	CASSPGLLTLNNEQFF
TRBJ1-2	TRBV10-3	few	.	TGTGCCATCACCTTCGGCGCCCAGGGCGGCTATGGCTACACCTTC	CAITFGAQGGYGYTF
TRBJ2-3	TRBV5-6	.	.	TGTGCCAGCACCCCGCAGGGAGGGGGGGATACGCAGTATTTT	CASTPQGGGDTQYF
TRBJ2-1	TRBV5-1	once	TRBD2	TGCGCCAGCAGCTTTCAAGCGGGAGGGTCTTACAATGAGCAGTTCTTC	CASSFQAGGSYNEQFF
TRBJ1-5	TRBV2	.	TRBD1	TGTGCCAGCAAGGGACAGGGGAATCAGCCCCAGCATTTT	CASKGQGNQPQHF
TRBJ1-2	TRBV4-2	.	.	TGTGCCAGCAGCCACACAGATTCAAACTATGGCTACACCTTC	CASSHTDSNYGYTF
TRBJ2-5	TRBV3-1/TRBV3-2	once	TRBD1	TGTGCCAGCAGCCAAGGGGACAGGCCAACGGAGACCCAGTACTTC	CASSQGDRPTETQYF
TRBJ2-1	TRBV4-1	.	TRBD1	TGCGCCCGCAGCCACGACCGGGACAGGGGGACGTACAATGAGCAGTTCTTC	CARSHDRDRGTYNEQFF
TRBJ2-3	TRBV24-1	few	TRBD2	TGTGCCACCAGTTGGGGCGGGGGGGCGACAGATACGCAGTATTTT	CATSWGGGATDTQYF
TRBJ1-2	TRBV7-2	.	.	TGTGCCAGCAGCTCCCCCAGGGACTATGGCTACACCTTC	CASSSPRDYGYTF
TRBJ1-1	TRBV11-2	.	TRBD1	TGTGCCACCCGGGCACACAGGGGGAACACTGAAGCTTTCTTT	CATRAHRGNTEAFF
TRBJ2-1	TRBV7-8	.	TRBD2	TGTGCCAGCAGCTTACTGCGGGCGGGAGGAACAAACAATGAGCAGTTCTTC	CASSLLRAGGTNNEQFF
TRBJ1-1	TRBV9	.	TRBD1	TGTGCCAGCAGCACTGGGACAGCCGTTCCCCGGGCTTTCTTT	CASSTGTAVPRAFF
TRBJ2-3	TRBV5-1	.	.	TGCGCCAGCAGCTTTAAGGGGGAAGATACGCAGTATTTT	CASSFKGEDTQYF
TRBJ1-1	TRBV2	.	.	TGTGCCAGCAGTAGGGGGATGAACACTGAAGCTTTCTTT	CASSRGMNTEAFF
TRBJ2-1	TRBV6-4	once	TRBD2	TGTGCCAGCAGTGACTCATCTAGCGGGGGGTACAATGAGCAGTTCTTC	CASSDSSSGGYNEQFF
TRBJ1-5	TRBV2	.	.	TGTGCCAGCAGTTCGCGGATTAGCAATCAGCCCCAGCATTTT	CASSSRISNQPQHF